These 29 T cell receptor beta chains share one sample of origin, sequenced in a study of early T cells in non-severe SARS-CoV-2 infection. TCRdb itself ran the 5' RACE reads through MiXCR, one entry per CDR3 protein. In the table there are under 70,000 distinct CDR3 sequences, roughly 11% of which are singletons. The sample taken for sequencing was whole blood. The receptors stem from an adult who was a healthcare worker with PCR-confirmed SARS-CoV-2 infection or an uninfected control (not recorded which).

The gene calls are TRBV5-5 and TRBJ2-2; D is unclear. From germline, CDR1 is SGHKS and CDR2 YYEKEE (reference sequence). V lost 1 base, J lost 3 bases, and 7 bases lay in between. CDR3 length: 14 residues. CDR3 DNA: TGTGCCAGCAGCTTGTTGGGTCACACCGGGGAGCTGTTTTTT. Translation: CASSLLGHTGELFF.

This clonotype was seen many times. This rearrangement joins TRBV6-1 to TRBJ2-7; perhaps TRBD1 as D (6 bases). Germline CDR1 and CDR2: MNHNS and SASEGT. The CDR3 has 13 amino acids. Trimming left V 4 bases short and J 3 bases short, with 10 bases between. As DNA, the CDR3 is TGTGCCAGCAGTGTCTACAGGGTCTACGAGCAGTACTTC. Protein: CASSVYRVYEQYF.

A single count supports this clonotype. This clone may be a read error of a much larger clone one base away. The final CDR3 position lacks the conserved phenylalanine or tryptophan, pointing to a likely read error. The chain has TRBV7-2 and TRBJ2-3; weak D call: TRBD2 (6 bases). The V end lost 6 bases, the J end lost 0 bases, and 13 bases lay between the germline ends. The CDR3 runs to 15 residues. Looked up from germline, CDR1 is SGHTA and CDR2 is FQGNSA. In DNA, the CDR3 is TGTGCCAGCAGTACCCGGGGGTCTAGCACAGATACGCAGTATTAT. Translated, it gives CASSTRGSSTDTQYY.

This clonotype has more than one count but fewer than ten. This chain uses TRBV12-3 or TRBV12-4 with TRBJ2-1; 9 nucleotides align to TRBD2. The CDR3 length is 15 residues. V shed 2 bases, J shed 7 bases, and the junction held 6 bases outside the gene matches. The CDR3 sequence: CASSLPREGQNEQFF. CDR3 in DNA: TGTGCCAGCAGTTTACCGCGGGAGGGCCAGAATGAGCAGTTCTTC.

This clonotype was counted ten times or more. The chain uses TRBV10-3 and TRBJ2-7, with D tentatively TRBD1 (6 bases). Germline values: CDR1 ENHRY, CDR2 SYGVKD. The CDR3 length is 13 residues. Trimming removed 11 bases from V and 1 base from J, with 15 bases in between. CDR3 region: CAVLPGVSYEQYF. The CDR3 DNA is TGTGCCGTATTACCAGGGGTTTCCTACGAGCAGTACTTC.

The rearrangement uses TRBV9 and TRBJ2-7; no clear D gene. This CDR3 has 15 residues. Germline lookup yields CDR1 SGDLS and CDR2 YYNGEE. Trimming stripped 0 bases from V and 1 base from J, with 11 bases between. This chain's CDR3 is CASSVEAGISYEQYF. CDR3 in DNA: TGTGCCAGCAGCGTAGAGGCAGGTATTTCCTACGAGCAGTACTTC.

This clonotype has a count of ten or more. The chain links TRBV11-2 to TRBJ2-1, with 7 bases that match TRBD2. Trimming removed 5 bases from V and 4 bases from J; junction bases left unmatched: 5. CDR3 length equals 14 residues. Germline CDR1 reads SGHAT; CDR2 reads FQNNGV. CDR3 sequence (DNA): TGTGCCAGCAGCCCACAGCGGGGATACAATGAGCAGTTCTTC. This translates into CASSPQRGYNEQFF.

This clonotype was detected a few times. V and J are TRBV5-5 and TRBJ1-2; D possibly corresponds to TRBD1 (5 bases). Germline CDR1 is SGHKS and CDR2 is YYEKEE (reference sequence). V was clipped by 4 bases and J by 4 bases, with 14 bases between them. The CDR3 sequence is 14 residues long. The DNA of the CDR3 is TGTGCCAGCAGCCCACAGCCGGGGCCCTATGGCTACACCTTC. Translated: CASSPQPGPYGYTF.

The CDR3 region is CSASSVYEQYF. CDR3 DNA: TGCAGCGCGAGTTCAGTGTACGAGCAGTACTTC. The chain couples TRBV29-1 to TRBJ2-7; D gene ambiguous. From germline, CDR1 is SQVTM and CDR2 ANQGSEA. This CDR3 is 11 amino acids long. The V end was cut by 7 bases, the J end by 4 bases, with 11 bases between.

This clonotype appeared many times. The V gene is TRBV4-1, the J gene TRBJ2-7; D ambiguous. Germline values: CDR1 MGHRA, CDR2 YSYEKL. Trimming pared 1 base from V and 7 bases from J, leaving 14 bases between. The CDR3 has 14 residues. The CDR3 loop reads CASSQVLDGPEQYF. CDR3 sequence (DNA): TGCGCCAGCAGCCAAGTTCTCGACGGACCGGAGCAGTACTTC.

This clonotype came up many times. The gene calls are TRBV18 and TRBJ1-1; 7 bases line up with TRBD1. The CDR3 has 16 amino acids. V gave up 3 bases and J gave up 1 base; unmatched junction bases: 8. Germline V CDR1 and CDR2: KGHSH, LQKENI. The CDR3 protein is CASSPLTSGGNTEAFF. The CDR3 region has the DNA TGTGCCAGCTCACCTTTAACCTCAGGGGGGAACACTGAAGCTTTCTTT.

This clonotype appeared many times. The genes are TRBV18 and TRBJ2-1; no firm D call. The germline gives CDR1 KGHSH, CDR2 LQKENI. V dropped 2 bases and J dropped 8 bases, with 7 bases sitting between them. The CDR3 has 12 residues. The CDR3 protein is CASSPSQDEQFF. The DNA of the CDR3 is TGTGCCAGCTCACCATCCCAAGATGAGCAGTTCTTC.

The chain recombines TRBV4-1 with TRBJ2-1; D uncertain. Trimming took 2 bases from V and 10 from J, leaving 9 bases between them. The CDR3 extends over 12 amino acids. CDR1 and CDR2 from the germline V gene are MGHRA and YSYEKL. The CDR3, as DNA: TGCGCCAGCAGCCAAAACGGCGGCGAGCAGTTCTTC. Its protein product is CASSQNGGEQFF.

This clonotype occurred many times. The chain recombines TRBV29-1 with TRBJ1-2, with 11 positions matching TRBD1. The CDR3 is made up of 13 amino acids. V lost 7 bases, J lost 5 bases, and 6 bases stayed unmatched. CDR1 and CDR2 (germline): SQVTM, ANQGSEA. CDR3: CSALGQGAYGYTF. CDR3 sequence (DNA): TGCAGCGCCCTAGGACAGGGGGCTTATGGCTACACCTTC.

This clonotype has ten or more counts. The chain has TRBV7-9 and TRBJ2-5, with 10 bases that match TRBD2. The CDR3 is made up of 15 amino acids. With 5 bases clipped from V and 4 bases from J, the junction kept 7 bases outside the gene matches. Per the germline V gene, CDR1 is SEHNR and CDR2 is FQNEAQ (reference sequence). CDR3 nucleotides: TGTGCCAGCAGCGACACTAGCGGGATCCGAGAGACCCAGTACTTC. Its protein is CASSDTSGIRETQYF.

This clonotype has at least ten counts. The V call is TRBV7-9, the J call TRBJ1-1; weak D call: TRBD1 (5 bases). The germline V gene encodes CDR1 SEHNR and CDR2 FQNEAQ (reference sequence). The CDR3 has 17 residues. The V gene lost 4 bases and the J gene lost 0 bases, with 18 bases spanning the gap. The CDR3, as DNA: TGTGCCAGCAGCTCTACCAGGGAGCGAGGGATGAACACTGAAGCTTTCTTT. Its translation is CASSSTRERGMNTEAFF.

This clonotype was seen ten or more times. The chain joins TRBV6-5 to TRBJ2-7, with TRBD2 matching over 10 bases. Germline CDR1 MNHEY, CDR2 SVGAGI. The CDR3 length is 14 residues. J was trimmed by 4 bases and V by 6 bases; bases with no gene match: 6. The CDR3, as DNA: TGTGCCAGCAGCCTAGCGGGAGTCCCTTACGAGCAGTACTTC. Amino acid sequence: CASSLAGVPYEQYF.

This clonotype showed up many times. The rearrangement uses TRBV28 and TRBJ2-5, with a tentative D call TRBD1 (5 bases). The CDR3 runs to 12 residues. From germline, CDR1 is MDHEN and CDR2 SYDVKM. Trimming took off 6 bases at V and 7 bases at J, with 12 bases between the two ends. This CDR3 reads CASSPRGGTQYF. The DNA of the CDR3 is TGTGCCAGCAGCCCAAGGGGTGGGACCCAGTACTTC.

This chain links TRBV29-1 with TRBJ2-3; no clear D gene. V lost 7 bases to trimming and J lost 6 bases, with 8 bases between them. CDR3 size: 10 residues. Per germline, CDR1 SQVTM and CDR2 ANQGSEA. The CDR3: CSAVGDTQYF. The CDR3 nucleotides are TGCAGCGCAGTCGGGGATACGCAGTATTTT.

In its sample, this clonotype was seen a few times. J is TRBJ2-5 and V is TRBV7-2; the match to TRBD1 covers 8 bases. CDR1 is SGHTA and CDR2 is FQGNSA in the germline V gene. Trimming cost V 6 bases and J 6 bases; bases outside gene matches: 9. The length of the CDR3 is 14 residues. The CDR3 loop is CASSFPGGRKTQYF. In nucleotides, the CDR3 is TGTGCCAGCAGTTTCCCAGGGGGCAGAAAGACCCAGTACTTC.

This clonotype has at least ten counts. The chain uses TRBV3-1 and TRBJ2-1; D gene uncertain. This CDR3 region has 13 residues. Trimming cost V 1 base and J 8 bases, with 9 bases left between them. Per the germline V gene, CDR1 is LGHDT and CDR2 is YNNKEL (reference sequence). DNA of the CDR3: TGTGCCAGCAGCCAAGGCTCCTCGGATGAGCAGTTCTTC. This gives the protein CASSQGSSDEQFF.

This clonotype was recorded at least ten times. The chain uses TRBV11-2 and TRBJ2-1, with D possibly being TRBD2 (5 bases). Between the trimmed V and J ends, which lost 3 bases and 10 bases, there was a span of 19 bases. Germline V CDR1 and CDR2: SGHAT, FQNNGV. CDR3 length: 15 amino acids. The CDR3 DNA sequence: TGTGCCAGCAGCTTCCTTGCTAGCCGGCCAACGGAGCAGTTCTTC. It yields the protein CASSFLASRPTEQFF. The full variable domain, its missing parts supplied by reference TRBV11-2 and TRBJ2-1, is EAGVAQSPRYKIIEKRQSVAFWCNPISGHATLYWYQQILGQGPKLLIQFQNNGVVDDSQLPKDRFSAERLKGVDSTLKIQPAKLEDSAVYLCASSFLASRPTEQFFGPGTRLTVL.

This clonotype was found many times. In DNA, the CDR3 is TGTGCCAGCAGCTTATACGGGGCCGACACCGGGGAGCTGTTTTTT. This sequence encodes CASSLYGADTGELFF. The V and J genes are TRBV13 and TRBJ2-2; D tentatively fits TRBD1 or TRBD2 (5 bases each). The CDR3 totals 15 residues. Germline V lookup: CDR1 PRHDT, CDR2 FYEKMQ (reference sequence). V lost 2 bases and J lost 3, with 10 bases in between.

This clonotype was counted ten times or more. Germline is not matched at one junction end, which may reflect a read error. The chain recombines TRBV6-7 with TRBJ1-1; the D is unclear. TRBV6-7 is filed as an ORF, its function uncertain. This CDR3 is built from 8 residues. The CDR3 region has the DNA TGTGCCAGCCATTCGGTCACCTTT. Translation gives CASHSVTF.

Ten or more counts support this clonotype. This CDR3 reads CATVAGDYNEQFF. CDR3 DNA: TGTGCCACCGTAGCGGGAGATTACAATGAGCAGTTCTTC. The V call is TRBV6-1, the J call TRBJ2-1; the match to TRBD2 covers 9 bases. The CDR3 extends over 13 amino acids. Germline V gene sequence: CDR1 MNHNS, CDR2 SASEGT. The V gene end was trimmed by 10 bases and the J gene end by 4 bases; junction bases not matched to a gene: 5.

Ten or more counts support this clonotype. The chain carries TRBV5-1 and TRBJ2-7; D remains ambiguous. The V gene's germline CDR1 is SGHRS and CDR2 YFSETQ. CDR3 length equals 13 residues. V was pared by 4 bases and J by 1 base, with 9 bases between. In DNA, the CDR3 is TGCGCCAGCAGCAAAGGGTTTTCCTACGAGCAGTACTTC. It yields the protein CASSKGFSYEQYF.

This clonotype was seen at least ten times. V is TRBV10-3 and J is TRBJ2-6; unclear D gene. V was clipped by 10 bases and J by 0 bases, with 13 bases between them. Germline V gives CDR1 ENHRY, CDR2 SYGVKD. The CDR3 consists of 15 residues. The CDR3 sequence is CATGDLISGANVLTF. The CDR3 DNA sequence: TGTGCCACCGGAGACCTCATCTCTGGGGCCAACGTCCTGACTTTC.

This chain connects TRBV29-1 to TRBJ2-1; no clear D. With 1 base removed from V and 7 bases from J, the gap between germline ends came to 14 bases. There are 14 residues in the CDR3. In germline, CDR1 is SQVTM, CDR2 ANQGSEA. The CDR3 sequence: CSVEGLVGINEQFF. CDR3 bases: TGCAGCGTTGAAGGCCTCGTGGGAATTAATGAGCAGTTCTTC.

At least ten counts were recorded for this clonotype. The chain is built from TRBV7-9 and TRBJ2-7; D unclear. The CDR3 length is 14 residues. CDR1 and CDR2 from the germline V gene are SEHNR and FQNEAQ (reference sequence). Between the trimmed V and J ends, which lost 5 bases and 0 bases, there was a span of 11 bases. The CDR3 is CASSPFQSSYEQYF. The DNA of the CDR3 is TGTGCCAGCAGCCCATTCCAGAGCTCCTACGAGCAGTACTTC.